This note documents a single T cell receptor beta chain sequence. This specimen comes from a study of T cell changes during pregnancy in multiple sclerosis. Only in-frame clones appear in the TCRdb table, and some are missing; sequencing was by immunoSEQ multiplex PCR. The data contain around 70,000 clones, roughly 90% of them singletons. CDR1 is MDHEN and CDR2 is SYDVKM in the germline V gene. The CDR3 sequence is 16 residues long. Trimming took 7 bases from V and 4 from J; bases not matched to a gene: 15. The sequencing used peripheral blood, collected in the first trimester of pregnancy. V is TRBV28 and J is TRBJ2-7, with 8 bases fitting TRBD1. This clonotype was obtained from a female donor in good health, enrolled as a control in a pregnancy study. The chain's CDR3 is CASTLGTGISTYEQYF. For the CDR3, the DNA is TGTGCCAGCACCTTGGGGACAGGTATTTCTACGTACGAGCAGTACTTC.